Below are 2 T cell receptor beta chains sequenced from a single sample in a study of CD8 T cells in ankylosing spondylitis. TCRdb used MiXCR to reprocess the 5' RACE reads, holding one entry per CDR3 protein. This table holds a few hundred thousand distinct CDR3 sequences, about 20% found once. Sequencing was performed on blood, either unsorted or a sorted T cell fraction (not recorded which). These receptors all stem from a male donor with ankylosing spondylitis or in good health (not recorded which).

This rearrangement joins TRBV7-2 to TRBJ2-1; D remains ambiguous. V lost 9 bases and J 4 bases, leaving 7 bases between the germline ends. Germline V lookup: CDR1 SGHTA, CDR2 FQGNSA. The CDR3 runs to 11 residues. The CDR3 nucleotides read TGTGCCAGATTAAGTTACAATGAGCAGTTCTTC. It codes for CARLSYNEQFF.

The rearrangement links TRBV6-6 to TRBJ2-3; possibly TRBD1 or TRBD2 for D (5 bases each). Trimming cost V 9 bases and J 7 bases, with 11 bases left between them. Per germline, CDR1 MNHNY and CDR2 SVGAGI (reference sequence). This CDR3 contains 11 residues. The DNA of the CDR3 is TGTGCCAGTGTCGGGGCCTATACGCAGTATTTT. As protein: CASVGAYTQYF.